What follows are 24 T cell receptor beta chains derived from one specimen sequenced in a study of OX40 agonist ivuxolimab in advanced cancers. The method was immunoSEQ multiplex PCR; TCRdb's version includes in-frame clones alone and lacks a portion of them. The data contain roughly 70,000 clones, approximately 80% of them singletons. Specimen: CD4+ or CD8+ T cells sorted from blood, collected in a trial of the OX40 agonist ivuxolimab. These receptors all stem from an adult with an advanced solid tumor such as melanoma, head and neck, liver or kidney cancer.

This chain connects TRBV15 to TRBJ2-5; D may match TRBD1 or TRBD2 (6 bases each). The ends were cut back, 1 base at V and 4 bases at J, with 16 bases in the middle. Germline CDR1 is LNHNV and CDR2 is YYDKDF (reference sequence). The CDR3 is 16 residues long. The CDR3 protein is CATSRVELARGETQYF. CDR3 nucleotide sequence: TGTGCCACCAGCAGAGTGGAACTAGCCAGGGGAGAGACCCAGTACTTC.

The rearrangement joins TRBV7-9 to TRBJ2-6, with D possibly being TRBD1 (7 bases). The CDR3 covers 15 residues. Germline V gene lookup returns CDR1 SEHNR and CDR2 FQNEAQ (reference sequence). V lost 7 bases, J lost 4 bases, and 14 bases lay in between. The CDR3 DNA reads TGTGCCAGCACCTCAGGGGGGCGCGGGGCCAACGTCCTGACTTTC. This translates into CASTSGGRGANVLTF.

The CDR3 region is CASTGSQETQYF. CDR3 sequence (DNA): TGTGCCAGCACGGGCAGTCAAGAGACCCAGTACTTC. This chain connects TRBV28 to TRBJ2-5; D remains ambiguous. The V gene lost 7 bases and the J gene lost 2 bases, with 8 bases spanning the gap. The CDR3 is made up of 12 amino acids. Looked up from germline, CDR1 is MDHEN and CDR2 is SYDVKM.

This clone was observed once. J is TRBJ2-7 and V is TRBV6-1; 9 bases line up with TRBD1. V was pared by 6 bases and J by 1 base, with 1 base of the junction left unmatched. The germline CDR1 and CDR2 sequences are MNHNS and SASEGT. The CDR3 length is 13 residues. CDR3 sequence: CASRGQGSYEQYF. The CDR3 DNA sequence: TGTGCCAGCAGAGGACAGGGGTCCTACGAGCAGTACTTC.

The rearrangement joins TRBV18 to TRBJ2-2; no firm D call. The CDR3 length is 13 residues. Germline V gene lookup returns CDR1 KGHSH and CDR2 LQKENI. Trimming left V 4 bases short and J 0 bases short, with 3 bases between. The CDR3 spells CASSLANTGELFF. In nucleotides, the CDR3 is TGTGCCAGCTCACTCGCGAACACCGGGGAGCTGTTTTTT.

This clone was detected only once. V is TRBV19 and J is TRBJ2-2; perhaps TRBD2 as D (5 bases). This CDR3 region has 12 residues. V was shortened by 3 bases and J by 6 bases, with 5 bases between the two germline ends. CDR1 is LNHDA and CDR2 is SQIVND in the germline V gene (reference sequence). The chain's CDR3 is CASSMEAGELFF. CDR3 nucleotide sequence: TGTGCCAGTAGTATGGAGGCCGGGGAGCTGTTTTTT.

The V call is TRBV4-2, the J call TRBJ2-1; perhaps D is TRBD1 or TRBD2 (5 bases each). V was trimmed by 4 bases and J by 0 bases, leaving 13 bases between them. The CDR3 consists of 16 residues. The germline V gene encodes CDR1 LGHNA and CDR2 YNFKEQ. The CDR3 DNA sequence: TGTGCCAGCAGCCCCCCATGGGGGAGCTCCTACAATGAGCAGTTCTTC. As protein: CASSPPWGSSYNEQFF.

This clone was counted once. The chain combines TRBV7-2 with TRBJ2-3; the D is unclear. The germline CDR1 and CDR2 sequences are SGHTA and FQGNSA. V dropped 7 bases and J dropped 5 bases, with 19 bases sitting between them. The CDR3 spans 15 residues. Here the CDR3 DNA reads TGTGCCAGCACCCGTAGCCCACTCCAGAGAGATACGCAGTATTTT. Its protein product is CASTRSPLQRDTQYF.

The V gene is TRBV18, the J gene TRBJ2-1; D call uncertain. The germline V and J ends were trimmed by 3 bases and 0 bases, with 9 bases remaining between them. The CDR3 runs 15 residues. From germline, CDR1 is KGHSH and CDR2 LQKENI. The CDR3 region has the DNA TGTGCCAGCTCACCGACGATGGGCTCCTACAATGAGCAGTTCTTC. It translates to CASSPTMGSYNEQFF.

The chain links TRBV5-1 to TRBJ2-2; D may be TRBD1 or TRBD2 (6 bases each). The germline V gene encodes CDR1 SGHRS and CDR2 YFSETQ. CDR3 length: 14 residues. Trimming left V 3 bases short and J 7 bases short, with 13 bases between. The CDR3 bases are TGCGCCAGCAGCTCGAGGGGGGCGAGCGGGGAGCTGTTTTTT. Encoded protein: CASSSRGASGELFF.

Of note for this clone: This sample also contains other DNA sequences that code for the same CDR3. The rearrangement uses TRBV7-2 and TRBJ1-2; unclear D gene. Trimming removed 1 base from V and 2 bases from J, with 8 bases in between. The CDR3 loop spans 14 amino acids. Germline V gives CDR1 SGHTA, CDR2 FQGNSA. CDR3 amino acids: CASSLDSKNYGYTF. In DNA, the CDR3 is TGTGCCAGCAGCTTAGACTCCAAGAACTATGGCTACACCTTC.

This clone was counted a single time. This chain links TRBV5-1 with TRBJ1-3, with D maybe TRBD1 (5 bases). Germline V gives CDR1 SGHRS, CDR2 YFSETQ. The CDR3 runs to 16 residues. Trimming left V 0 bases short and J 2 bases short, with 12 bases between. Written as DNA, the CDR3 is TGCGCCAGCAGCTTGGGGGGCGGGGGAACTGGAAACACCATATATTTT. As protein: CASSLGGGGTGNTIYF.

The rearrangement uses TRBV5-1 and TRBJ1-3, with 7 nucleotides matching TRBD1. This CDR3 has 15 amino acids. V was pared by 3 bases and J by 4 bases, with 7 bases of the junction left unmatched. The germline V gene encodes CDR1 SGHRS and CDR2 YFSETQ. The CDR3 region is CASSSFTGVGNTIYF. The DNA of the CDR3 is TGCGCCAGCAGCTCCTTTACAGGGGTAGGAAACACCATATATTTT.

The chain links TRBV7-9 to TRBJ2-4; D is uncertain. V was trimmed by 10 bases and J by 5 bases, leaving 15 bases between them. This CDR3 comprises 13 residues. Germline CDR1 reads SEHNR; CDR2 reads FQNEAQ (reference sequence). DNA of the CDR3: TGTGCCACCGGACCTAATTTACAAAACATTCAGTACTTC. It codes for CATGPNLQNIQYF.

A few counts support this clone. Here the CDR3 reads CASSQVDGTNEKLFF. In DNA form, the CDR3 reads TGTGCCAGCAGCCAAGTTGACGGAACTAATGAAAAACTGTTTTTT. The V call is TRBV4-2, the J call TRBJ1-4; no firm D call. Trimming pared 1 base from V and 1 base from J, leaving 7 bases between. In germline, CDR1 is LGHNA, CDR2 YNFKEQ. This CDR3 contains 15 residues.

This chain links TRBV5-6 with TRBJ2-7; D is uncertain. Germline V gene lookup returns CDR1 SGHDT and CDR2 YYEEEE. The CDR3 runs 14 residues. Trimming removed 1 base at V and 2 bases at J, with 10 bases between. The CDR3 nucleotides are TGTGCCAGCAGCTTGTGGCGGAAGACCTACGAGCAGTACGTC. It translates to CASSLWRKTYEQYV.

V and J are TRBV29-1 and TRBJ1-2, with no clear D. Germline V gene lookup returns CDR1 SQVTM and CDR2 ANQGSEA. This CDR3 region has 13 residues. Trimming removed 8 bases from V and 2 bases from J, with 15 bases in between. CDR3 sequence: CSTGEGINYGYTF. CDR3 coding DNA: TGCAGCACTGGAGAAGGCATCAACTATGGCTACACCTTC.

V usage is TRBV19 and J usage is TRBJ2-7; TRBD2 agrees at 7 bases. Trimming cost V 3 bases and J 7 bases; bases outside gene matches: 9. The CDR3 contains 14 residues. CDR1 and CDR2 from the germline V gene are LNHDA and SQIVND (reference sequence). The CDR3 loop is CASSMNVGGPEQYF. The CDR3 DNA reads as TGTGCCAGTAGTATGAATGTGGGAGGGCCAGAGCAGTACTTC.

This clone has only one observation. This chain's CDR3 is CASSYRMEGLGYTF. Here the CDR3 DNA reads TGTGCCAGCAGTTACAGAATGGAGGGACTTGGCTACACCTTC. The chain has TRBV6-5 and TRBJ1-2, with D possibly matching TRBD1 (5 bases). V was pared by 2 bases and J by 7 bases, with 14 bases between. CDR3 length: 14 amino acids. Germline CDR1 and CDR2: MNHEY and SVGAGI.

The chain uses TRBV7-2 and TRBJ1-3, with no clear D. The CDR3 has 15 residues. The germline CDR1 and CDR2 sequences are SGHTA and FQGNSA. V shed 5 bases and J shed 2 bases, with 13 bases lying between them. The CDR3 region has the DNA TGTGCCAGCAGCACCTCATCTGTTGCTGGAAACACCATATATTTT. It specifies CASSTSSVAGNTIYF.

V is TRBV27 and J is TRBJ1-2; no definite D call. The CDR3 totals 15 residues. Germline-derived CDR1 and CDR2 are MNHEY and SMNVEV (reference sequence). Trimming shortened V by 5 bases and J by 4 bases, and 17 bases separated the two germline ends. The CDR3, as DNA: TGTGCCAGCAGTCCCTACCCAGCAGACCGCTATGGCTACACCTTC. Its protein is CASSPYPADRYGYTF.

The chain joins TRBV2 to TRBJ2-1; 7 bases are shared with TRBD2. The CDR3 runs 18 residues. Germline V gene lookup returns CDR1 SNHLY and CDR2 FYNNEI. J lost 3 bases, V lost 3 bases, and 14 bases had no gene match. Here the CDR3 reads CASSDLLRDGGIYNEQFF. Here the CDR3 DNA reads TGTGCCAGCAGTGACCTACTCAGAGACGGGGGGATCTACAATGAGCAGTTCTTC.

The V call is TRBV6-1, the J call TRBJ2-2, with 9 bases fitting TRBD2. This CDR3 contains 16 residues. Losses at the gene ends were 2 bases for V and 4 bases for J; bases not matched to a gene: 5. The germline gives CDR1 MNHNS, CDR2 SASEGT. In DNA, the CDR3 is TGTGCCAGCAGTGAATACGTAGCGGGAGCCACCGGGGAGCTGTTTTTT. It specifies CASSEYVAGATGELFF.

DNA of the CDR3: TGTGCCAGCAGGGTGACAGGGGTCGACCTCCGCTCTGGGGCCAACGTCCTGACTTTC. This translates into CASRVTGVDLRSGANVLTF. The chain has TRBV28 and TRBJ2-6, with 8 bases lining up with TRBD1. J was trimmed by 0 bases and V by 6 bases; bases with no gene match: 13. This CDR3 comprises 19 residues. CDR1 and CDR2 from the germline V gene are MDHEN and SYDVKM.